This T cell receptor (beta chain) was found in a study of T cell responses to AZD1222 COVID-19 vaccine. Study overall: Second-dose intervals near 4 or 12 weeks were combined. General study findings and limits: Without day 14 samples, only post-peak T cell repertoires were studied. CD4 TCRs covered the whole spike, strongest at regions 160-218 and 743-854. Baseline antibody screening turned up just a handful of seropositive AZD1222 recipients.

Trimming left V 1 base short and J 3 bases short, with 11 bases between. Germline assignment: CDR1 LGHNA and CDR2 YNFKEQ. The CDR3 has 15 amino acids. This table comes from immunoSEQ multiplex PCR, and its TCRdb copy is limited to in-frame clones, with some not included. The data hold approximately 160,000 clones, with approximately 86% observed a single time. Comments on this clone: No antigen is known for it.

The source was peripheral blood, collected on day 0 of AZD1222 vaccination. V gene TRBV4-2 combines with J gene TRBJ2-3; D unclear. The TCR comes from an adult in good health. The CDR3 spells CASSQGESETDTQYF. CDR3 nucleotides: TGTGCCAGCAGCCAAGGGGAAAGTGAGACAGATACGCAGTATTTT.